This T cell receptor beta chain was found in a study of shared clonotypes between healthy human individuals. The repertoire was sequenced with immunoSEQ multiplex PCR; TCRdb's copy has only in-frame clones and lacks some. This table has approximately 650,000 clones, nearly 97% appearing once. Selected positively for CCR7 and CD45RO-negative, naive CD8 cells excluded terminally differentiated effector memory CD45RA+ cells. V shed 3 bases and J shed 9 bases, with 15 bases lying between them. The CDR3 runs to 14 residues. Germline V gives CDR1 SNHLY, CDR2 FYNNEI. The receptor's source is a woman in her twenties or thirties in good health. The chain is built from TRBV2 and TRBJ1-3; D may be TRBD1 (6 bases). Sequenced: naive CD8+ T cells sorted from blood. CDR3 in DNA: TGTGCCAGCAGTGAGGGGGCTGGTCTACGCACCATATATTTT. Protein product: CASSEGAGLRTIYF.